This T cell receptor beta chain was found in a study of CD8 T cells in Susac syndrome. An input of about 0.5 to 1 ug of RNA was subjected to reverse transcription using random hexamers. Across 54 Vbeta and 13 Jbeta, TCR beta CDR3 was amplified with immunoSEQ multiplex PCR. TCRdb called the immunoSEQ multiplex PCR reads again in MiXCR, with one record for every CDR3 protein. The data hold about 240,000 distinct CDR3 sequences, with about 96% observed a single time. Sequenced: CD4+ T cells from PBMCs. The receptor was derived from a human donor with Susac syndrome.

CDR3 region: CASRDSGRQDTQYF. CDR3 nucleotides: TGTGCCAGCCGTGATAGCGGGAGGCAAGATACGCAGTATTTT. The chain has TRBV27 and TRBJ2-3; 10 positions match TRBD2. The CDR3 spans 14 residues. The V and J ends lost 8 bases and 5 bases, in that order; junction bases with no gene match: 7. The germline V gene has CDR1 MNHEY and CDR2 SMNVEV (reference sequence).